The next 22 T cell receptor beta chains were all read from a single sample in a study of T cell repertoires in cytomegalovirus infection. TCRdb recomputed calls from the reads with MiXCR, one row per CDR3 protein. This sample has around 530,000 distinct CDR3 sequences, with approximately 25% found just once. Sequencing used PBMCs. The receptor source for this set is a human donor in good health (CMV status not recorded). Some clones in this sample may be carry-over from other donors' samples.

The chain links TRBV30 to TRBJ1-5, with no clear D. Germline CDR1 reads GTSNPN; CDR2 reads SVGIG (reference sequence). The germline V and J ends were trimmed by 0 bases and 5 bases, with 11 bases remaining between them. The CDR3 spans 14 residues. The CDR3 loop reads CAWSVRGRDQPQHF. The CDR3 coding sequence is TGTGCCTGGAGTGTACGCGGCAGAGATCAGCCCCAGCATTTT.

This clonotype has only a few counts. The rearrangement joins TRBV24-1 to TRBJ2-1; 9 bases align to TRBD1. V lost 4 bases to trimming and J lost 5 bases; unmatched junction nucleotides: 8. CDR1 is KGHDR, CDR2 SFDVKD, per germline. The CDR3 has 16 amino acids. CDR3 residues: CATSDPGTGFDNEQFF. The CDR3, as DNA: TGTGCCACCAGTGACCCCGGGACAGGGTTCGACAATGAGCAGTTCTTC.

This clonotype was recorded many times. V gene TRBV7-2 combines with J gene TRBJ1-5; D might be TRBD1 (5 bases). The germline CDR1 and CDR2 sequences are SGHTA and FQGNSA. V was pared by 1 base and J by 2 bases, with 15 bases between. CDR3 length: 17 amino acids. CDR3 sequence (DNA): TGTGCCAGCAGCTTAGTAGGGTCAGGGCGAGGCAATCAGCCCCAGCATTTT. Translated, it gives CASSLVGSGRGNQPQHF.

This clonotype was counted between two and nine times. DNA of the CDR3: TGTGCCAGCAGCTTAGCTTTAGATGGTGAGCAGTTCTTC. Its translation: CASSLALDGEQFF. The rearrangement uses TRBV7-8 and TRBJ2-1; D not resolved. With 0 bases removed from V and 9 bases from J, the gap between germline ends came to 9 bases. The germline CDR1 and CDR2 sequences are SGHVS and FQNEAQ. This CDR3 comprises 13 residues. Full variable domain (missing parts from reference TRBV7-8 and TRBJ2-1): GAGVSQSPRYKVAKRGQDVALRCDPISGHVSLFWYQQALGQGPEFLTYFQNEAQLDKSGLPSDRFFAERPEGSVSTLKIQRTQQEDSAVYLCASSLALDGEQFFGPGTRLTVL.

This clonotype came up many times. V usage is TRBV19 and J usage is TRBJ2-1; 8 nucleotides agree with TRBD2. Germline V gene sequence: CDR1 LNHDA, CDR2 SQIVND (reference sequence). This CDR3 comprises 14 residues. Trimming cost V 2 bases and J 3 bases; bases outside gene matches: 0. The CDR3 spells CASSILAGYNEQFF. CDR3 DNA: TGTGCCAGTAGTATACTAGCGGGCTACAATGAGCAGTTCTTC.

The chain carries TRBV14 and TRBJ2-1; a possible D gene is TRBD2 (5 bases). V was shortened by 2 bases and J by 6 bases, with 8 bases between the two germline ends. The CDR3 runs to 13 residues. Germline assignment: CDR1 SGHDN and CDR2 FVKESK. CDR3 loop: CASSQTGLNEQFF. In DNA form, the CDR3 reads TGTGCCAGCAGCCAAACTGGACTCAATGAGCAGTTCTTC.

The sample holds a few counts of this clonotype. This chain uses TRBV28 with TRBJ1-4; D may be TRBD1 (5 bases). Between the trimmed V and J ends, which lost 4 bases and 8 bases, there was a span of 29 bases. CDR3 size: 19 residues. Germline loops: CDR1 MDHEN, CDR2 SYDVKM. CDR3 sequence: CASSYLSHRTDSRGEKLFF. The CDR3 DNA sequence: TGTGCCAGCAGTTACCTATCACACCGGACTGACAGTCGGGGAGAAAAACTGTTTTTT.

The rearrangement uses TRBV7-8 and TRBJ1-5; 7 positions match TRBD1. The CDR3 sequence is 14 residues long. V lost 5 bases and J lost 5; bases outside the gene matches: 6. Germline V gives CDR1 SGHVS, CDR2 FQNEAQ. The DNA of the CDR3 is TGTGCCAGCAGCAAACGACAGGGTGATCAGCCCCAGCATTTT. This encodes CASSKRQGDQPQHF.

This chain links TRBV7-2 with TRBJ1-4, with 7 bases identical to TRBD1. CDR3 length equals 14 residues. Unmatched junction bases numbered 8, after V lost 5 bases and J lost 8 bases. CDR1 and CDR2 (germline): SGHTA, FQGNSA. CDR3 coding DNA: TGTGCCAGCAGCACGGCAGGGGGAAGGGAAAAACTGTTTTTT. It is translated as CASSTAGGREKLFF.

Only one count was recorded for this clonotype. A read error may account for a junction end that differs from germline. The chain is built from TRBV7-2 and TRBJ1-6; perhaps TRBD1 as D (6 bases). CDR1 is SGHTA, CDR2 FQGNSA, per germline. The CDR3 sequence is 12 residues long. CDR3 coding DNA: TGTGCCAGCAGCAGCAGGGGTACACCCCACCACTTT. It specifies CASSSRGTPHHF.

This clonotype is a singleton in its sample. The J gene is TRBJ1-2, the V gene TRBV6-2 or TRBV6-3; perhaps TRBD1 as D (6 bases). The CDR3 is 19 residues long. Trimming removed 6 bases from V and 2 bases from J, with 28 bases in between. The V gene's germline CDR1 is MNHEY and CDR2 SVGEGT. DNA of the CDR3: TGTGCCAGCAGCCCCTTCCTGCTTCGGGACACTCCTTCAAACTATGGCTACACCTTC. As protein: CASSPFLLRDTPSNYGYTF.

This chain joins TRBV12-3 or TRBV12-4 and TRBJ1-1; D might be TRBD1 (5 bases). The CDR3 has 16 residues. Trimming stripped 6 bases from V and 4 bases from J, with 21 bases between. The CDR3 is CASSFPLARVSTEAFF. CDR3 coding DNA: TGTGCCAGCAGCTTCCCGCTCGCCAGGGTAAGCACTGAAGCTTTCTTT.

The CDR3 region is CASSFNRVSEAFF. CDR3 coding DNA: TGCGCCAGCAGCTTTAACAGGGTTTCTGAAGCTTTCTTT. This chain connects TRBV5-1 to TRBJ1-1; possible D gene TRBD1, 6 bases. The CDR3 has 13 residues. Trimming removed 2 bases at V and 6 bases at J, with 11 bases between. Germline-derived CDR1 and CDR2 are SGHRS and YFSETQ.

The table lists this clonotype with a few counts. The V and J genes are TRBV18 and TRBJ1-2; the match to TRBD1 covers 10 bases. Germline-derived CDR1 and CDR2 are KGHSH and LQKENI. The trim removed 0 bases at V and 6 bases at J, leaving 19 bases unmatched. This CDR3 is built from 20 residues. CDR3 in DNA: TGTGCCAGCTCACCACCTTTGGGACAGGGGACCCGGTCGCGAAGCGATGGCTACACCTTC. It encodes CASSPPLGQGTRSRSDGYTF.

This clonotype appeared a few times. The chain employs TRBV5-1 and TRBJ2-6; tentatively, D is TRBD1 (5 bases). The CDR3 covers 19 residues. Germline CDR1 reads SGHRS; CDR2 reads YFSETQ. Trimming took off 0 bases at V and 4 bases at J, with 20 bases between the two ends. This CDR3 is CASSLGAGRGMVGANVLTF. Here the CDR3 DNA reads TGCGCCAGCAGCTTGGGTGCAGGGCGTGGGATGGTCGGGGCCAACGTCCTGACTTTC.

This clonotype was seen only a few times. The chain couples TRBV2 to TRBJ1-2, with D possibly TRBD1 on 5 matching bases. Germline CDR1 and CDR2: SNHLY and FYNNEI. V lost 6 bases, J lost 6 bases, and 11 bases lay in between. The CDR3 runs 12 residues. This chain's CDR3 is CASRGTVNGYTF. The CDR3 DNA follows: TGTGCCAGCAGGGGGACTGTAAATGGCTACACCTTC. Full variable domain (outside the CDR3, taken from reference TRBV2 and TRBJ1-2): EPEVTQTPSHQVTQMGQEVILRCVPISNHLYFYWYRQILGQKVEFLVSFYNNEISEKSEIFDDQFSVERPDGSNFTLKIRSTKLEDSAMYFCASRGTVNGYTFGSGTRLTVV.

This clonotype was recorded a few times. This chain connects TRBV4-1 to TRBJ1-5; D not resolved. CDR1 is MGHRA and CDR2 is YSYEKL in the germline V gene. V shed 1 base and J shed 4 bases, with 11 bases lying between them. The CDR3 extends over 15 amino acids. The CDR3 DNA reads as TGCGCCAGCAGCCAAGTAACGGCTACGAATCAGCCCCAGCATTTT. Protein product: CASSQVTATNQPQHF.

The chain uses TRBV19 and TRBJ2-6; 8 bases are a match to TRBD1. V lost 2 bases, J lost 1 base, and 4 bases stayed unmatched. The germline gives CDR1 LNHDA, CDR2 SQIVND (reference sequence). The CDR3 runs to 17 residues. In DNA form, the CDR3 reads TGTGCCAGTAGTATACACAGGACAGGGTCTGGGGCCAACGTCCTGACTTTC. It specifies CASSIHRTGSGANVLTF.

This clonotype was detected only a few times. The chain employs TRBV4-1 and TRBJ2-2; D remains ambiguous. This CDR3 spans 14 amino acids. V was trimmed by 1 base and J by 0 bases, leaving 3 bases between them. Germline V gene lookup returns CDR1 MGHRA and CDR2 YSYEKL. CDR3 bases: TGCGCCAGCAGCCAAGGGGCGAACACCGGGGAGCTGTTTTTT. This sequence encodes CASSQGANTGELFF.

The chain employs TRBV7-9 and TRBJ2-5; 9 nucleotides agree with TRBD2. The length of the CDR3 is 16 residues. The germline CDR1 and CDR2 sequences are SEHNR and FQNEAQ (reference sequence). V shed 5 bases, J shed 4 bases, and the junction held 11 bases outside the gene matches. The CDR3 bases are TGTGCCAGCAGCCGCGGGGGGGGGCTGGAATTAGAGACCCAGTACTTC. Translation gives CASSRGGGLELETQYF.

This clonotype was detected only a few times. The CDR3 loop is CSARDRGVGQPQHF. Here the CDR3 DNA reads TGCAGTGCTAGAGATCGGGGGGTAGGTCAGCCCCAGCATTTT. The chain links TRBV20-1 to TRBJ1-5; TRBD1 might be the D (5 bases). The V gene's germline CDR1 is DFQATT and CDR2 SNEGSKA (reference sequence). The CDR3 runs to 14 residues. The V gene lost 0 bases and the J gene lost 6 bases, with 12 bases spanning the gap.

The V gene is TRBV7-4, the J gene TRBJ1-2; 9 nucleotides agree with TRBD1. The V segment lost 5 bases and the J segment 7 bases; nucleotides outside the gene matches: 5. Germline CDR1 and CDR2: SGHVT and SQSDAQ. This CDR3 has 13 residues. This CDR3 reads CASSHDRGFGYTF. The CDR3 nucleotides read TGTGCCAGCAGCCACGACAGGGGGTTTGGCTACACCTTC.